Listed below are T cell receptor beta chains from one sample, sequenced in a study of cytomegalovirus exposure and HLA in healthy donors. Repertoires were generated with immunoSEQ multiplex PCR, while TCRdb's copy carries only in-frame clones and drops some. The sample holds 270,000 or so clones, roughly 85% seen once. The specimen sequenced was PBMCs. The receptors were gathered from a man aged 35 to 55 in good health and CMV-seropositive. Each CDR3 is given with its conserved first and last residue. For some rows the clone size is stated as once, few or many, or as a class when expanded; others skip it.

j_gene,abundance,v_gene,CDR3aa
TRBJ2-1,once,TRBV5-4,CASSLQGSAYEQFF
TRBJ1-2,.,TRBV6-5,CASSYRDRVDGYTF
TRBJ2-1,.,TRBV9,CASSVEAGPYNEQFF
TRBJ2-7,.,TRBV6-6,CASSYSTRAEREQYF
TRBJ1-6,.,TRBV27,CASRGTGNSPLHF
TRBJ2-5,.,TRBV5-1,CASSQQGAVETQYF
TRBJ2-1,.,TRBV19,CASRKKLAGGFYNEQFF
TRBJ1-1,.,TRBV7-2,CASSLDRGTEAFF
TRBJ2-5,.,TRBV2,CASSRSAQETQYF
TRBJ2-5,.,TRBV7-9,CASSFSPGGETQYF
TRBJ2-7,few,TRBV2,CASSVGRIQYF
TRBJ2-3,.,TRBV21-1,CASSRGGGLTDTQYF
TRBJ2-1,once,TRBV5-1,CASQAGVSNEQFF
TRBJ2-3,.,TRBV9,CASSPRTSGAVMYTDTQYF
TRBJ2-5,.,TRBV6-5,CASRWTSRQETQYF
TRBJ1-5,.,TRBV28,CASSKYRDRVSNQPQHF
TRBJ2-3,.,TRBV5-6,CASSFLAGGGTDTQYF
TRBJ2-1,.,TRBV7-8,CASSGARGYNEQFF
TRBJ1-2,once,TRBV18,CASSPTGQLVYGYTF
TRBJ1-2,.,TRBV12-5,CASGFLGEDGYTF
TRBJ2-5,.,TRBV11-3,CASSLGGVRQETQYF
TRBJ2-3,.,TRBV6-4,CASRDLTTDTQYF
TRBJ1-5,.,TRBV28,CASKDTYSNQPQHF
TRBJ2-7,.,TRBV29-1,CSVAALGTGTYEQYF
TRBJ1-1,few,TRBV6-1,CASSESSGGGTEAFF
TRBJ2-7,.,TRBV27,CASSEPGLSYYEQYF
TRBJ2-7,few,TRBV4-1,CASSQISGSSYEQYF
TRBJ2-2,.,TRBV7-3,CASSKGDRVYTGELFF
TRBJ2-5,.,TRBV29-1,CSVKGAAETQYF
TRBJ1-5,.,TRBV6-1,CASTVALNQPQHF
TRBJ2-1,.,TRBV7-3,CASSLGGQGKDEQFF
TRBJ2-2,.,TRBV12-5,CASGLTSGSLSTGELFF
TRBJ2-2,.,TRBV4-3,CASSQDTGQGDTGELFF
TRBJ1-4,.,TRBV7-9,CASNTGTGGSNEKLFF
TRBJ1-4,.,TRBV29-1,CSVEGQNNEKLFF
TRBJ2-3,once,TRBV7-6,CASSLVLAGGVDTQYF
TRBJ2-3,once,TRBV5-1,CASSPGTDTDTQYF
TRBJ2-1,.,TRBV5-1,CASSLEAREEQFF
TRBJ2-4,.,TRBV19,CASSIRLAGGGLAKNIQYF
TRBJ1-1,.,TRBV9,CASSADRVKTEAFF
TRBJ2-5,.,TRBV5-1,CASSLGWGDRETQYF
TRBJ2-3,.,TRBV4-2,CASSQAAPGLVGTDTQYF
TRBJ2-7,few,TRBV6-5,CASSYSAGGYEQYF
TRBJ2-3,.,TRBV5-4,CASSFGQRTDTQYF
TRBJ1-2,.,TRBV28,CASSSGLPIYGYTF
TRBJ1-5,.,TRBV27,CASSFQNQPQHF
TRBJ2-1,.,TRBV27,CATRLAGGHSYNEQFF